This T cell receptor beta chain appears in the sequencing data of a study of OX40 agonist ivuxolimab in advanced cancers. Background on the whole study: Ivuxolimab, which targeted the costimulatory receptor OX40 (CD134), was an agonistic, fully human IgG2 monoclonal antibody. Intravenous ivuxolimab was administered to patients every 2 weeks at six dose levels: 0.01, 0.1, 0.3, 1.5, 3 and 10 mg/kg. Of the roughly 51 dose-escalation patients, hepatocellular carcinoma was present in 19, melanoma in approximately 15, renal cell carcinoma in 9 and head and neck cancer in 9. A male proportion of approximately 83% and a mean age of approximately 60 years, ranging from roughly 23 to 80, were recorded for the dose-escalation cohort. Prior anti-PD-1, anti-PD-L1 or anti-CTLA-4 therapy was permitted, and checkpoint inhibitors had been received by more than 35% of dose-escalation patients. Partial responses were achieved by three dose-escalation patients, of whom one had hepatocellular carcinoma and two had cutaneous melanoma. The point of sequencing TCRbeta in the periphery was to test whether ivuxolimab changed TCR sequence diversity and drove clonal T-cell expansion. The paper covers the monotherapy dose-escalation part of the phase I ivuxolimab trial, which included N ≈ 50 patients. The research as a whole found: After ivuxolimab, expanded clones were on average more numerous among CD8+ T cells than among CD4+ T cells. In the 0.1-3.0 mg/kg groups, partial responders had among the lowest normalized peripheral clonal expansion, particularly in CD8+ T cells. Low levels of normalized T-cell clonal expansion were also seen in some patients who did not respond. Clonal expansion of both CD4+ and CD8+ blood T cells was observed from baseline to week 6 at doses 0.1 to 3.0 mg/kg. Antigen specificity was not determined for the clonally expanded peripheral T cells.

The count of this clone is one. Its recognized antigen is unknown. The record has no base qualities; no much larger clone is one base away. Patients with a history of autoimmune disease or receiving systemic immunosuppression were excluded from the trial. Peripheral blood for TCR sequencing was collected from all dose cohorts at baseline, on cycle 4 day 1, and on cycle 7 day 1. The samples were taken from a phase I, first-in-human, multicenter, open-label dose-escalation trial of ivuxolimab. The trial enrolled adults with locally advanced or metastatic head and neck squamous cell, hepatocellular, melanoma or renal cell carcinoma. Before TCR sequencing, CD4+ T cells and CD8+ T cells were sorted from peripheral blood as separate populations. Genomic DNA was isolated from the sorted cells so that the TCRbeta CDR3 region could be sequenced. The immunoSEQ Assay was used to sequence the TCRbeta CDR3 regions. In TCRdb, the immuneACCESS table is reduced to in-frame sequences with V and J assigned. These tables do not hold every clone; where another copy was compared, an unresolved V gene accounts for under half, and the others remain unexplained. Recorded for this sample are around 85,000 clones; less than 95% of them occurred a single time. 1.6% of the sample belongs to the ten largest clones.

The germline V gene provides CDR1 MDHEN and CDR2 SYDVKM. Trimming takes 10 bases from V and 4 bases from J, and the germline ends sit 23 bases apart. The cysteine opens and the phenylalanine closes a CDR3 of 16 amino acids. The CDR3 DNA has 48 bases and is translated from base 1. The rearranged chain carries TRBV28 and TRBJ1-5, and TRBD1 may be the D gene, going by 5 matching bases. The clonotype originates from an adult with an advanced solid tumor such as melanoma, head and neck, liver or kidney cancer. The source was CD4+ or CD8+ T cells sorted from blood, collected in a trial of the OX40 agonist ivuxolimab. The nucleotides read TGTGCCATCTCGTCCAGGGTGGCAGGGAAAAATCAGCCCCAGCATTTT. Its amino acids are CAISSRVAGKNQPQHF.